This T cell receptor beta chain was recovered during a study of blood T cell repertoires in COVID-19. Across the whole study: Nucleic acid was either cDNA or gDNA, and it came from T cells, B-cell-depleted T cells, or PBMCs.

The CDR3 extends over 13 amino acids. CDR1 and CDR2 (germline): MNHEY, SMNVEV (reference sequence). V was cut by 8 bases and J by 4 bases, with 12 bases left in between. Sequencing used immunoSEQ multiplex PCR; TCRdb keeps in-frame clones, though not all of them. This table holds about 430,000 clones, over 75% found once. Cohorts were assigned according to the clinical history that participants reported. The sequenced sample was PBMCs or T cells enriched from blood (not recorded which). The chain links TRBV27 to TRBJ1-5, with a weak D call TRBD1 (6 bases). The source of this sequence is a man aged 30 to 45 who had recovered from COVID-19. The CDR3 coding sequence is TGTGCCAGCGGCTGGACAGTAAATCAGCCCCAGCATTTT. Protein: CASGWTVNQPQHF.